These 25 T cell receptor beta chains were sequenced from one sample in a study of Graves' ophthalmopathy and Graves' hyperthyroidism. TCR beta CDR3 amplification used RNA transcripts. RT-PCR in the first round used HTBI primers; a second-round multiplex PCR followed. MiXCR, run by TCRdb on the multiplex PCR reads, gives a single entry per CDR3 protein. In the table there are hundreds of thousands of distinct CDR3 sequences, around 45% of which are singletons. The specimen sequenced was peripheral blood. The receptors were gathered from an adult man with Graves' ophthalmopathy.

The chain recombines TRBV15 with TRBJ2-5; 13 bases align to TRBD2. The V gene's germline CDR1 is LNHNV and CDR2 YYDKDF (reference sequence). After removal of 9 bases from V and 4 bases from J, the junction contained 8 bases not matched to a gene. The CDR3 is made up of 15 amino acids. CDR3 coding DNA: TGTGCCACACGAACTAGCGGGGGGGCTGGAGAGACCCAGTACTTC. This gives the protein CATRTSGGAGETQYF.

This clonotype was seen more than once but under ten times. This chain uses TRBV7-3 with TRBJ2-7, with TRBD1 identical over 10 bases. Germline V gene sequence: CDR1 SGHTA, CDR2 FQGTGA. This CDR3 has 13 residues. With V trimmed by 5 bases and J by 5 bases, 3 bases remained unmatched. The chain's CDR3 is CASSPDRGDEQYF. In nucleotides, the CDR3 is TGTGCCAGCAGCCCGGACAGGGGGGACGAGCAGTACTTC.

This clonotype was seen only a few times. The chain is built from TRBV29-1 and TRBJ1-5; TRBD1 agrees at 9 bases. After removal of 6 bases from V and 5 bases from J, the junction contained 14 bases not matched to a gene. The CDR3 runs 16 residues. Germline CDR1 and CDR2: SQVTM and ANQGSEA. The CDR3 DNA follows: TGCAGCGTGGGGGGACAGGGTGGGGTGTTGGATCAGCCCCAGCATTTT. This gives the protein CSVGGQGGVLDQPQHF.

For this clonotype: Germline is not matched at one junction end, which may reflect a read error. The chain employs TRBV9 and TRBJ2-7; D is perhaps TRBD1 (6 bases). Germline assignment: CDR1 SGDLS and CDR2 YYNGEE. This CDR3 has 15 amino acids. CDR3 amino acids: CASSPQAGEGYVQYF. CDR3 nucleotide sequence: TGTGCCAGCAGCCCCCAAGCAGGGGAAGGGTACGTGCAGTACTTC.

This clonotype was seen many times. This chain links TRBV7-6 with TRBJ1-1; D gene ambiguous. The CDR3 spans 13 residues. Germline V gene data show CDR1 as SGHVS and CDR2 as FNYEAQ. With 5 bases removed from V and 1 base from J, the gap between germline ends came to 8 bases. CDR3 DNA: TGTGCCAGCAGCACCCTGGGGAACACTGAAGCTTTCTTT. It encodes CASSTLGNTEAFF. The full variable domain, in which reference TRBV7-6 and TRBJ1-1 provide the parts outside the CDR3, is GAGVSQSPRYKVTKRGQDVALRCDPISGHVSLYWYRQALGQGPEFLTYFNYEAQQDKSGLPNDRFSAERPEGSISTLTIQRTEQRDSAMYRCASSTLGNTEAFFGQGTRLTVV.

The CDR3 loop is CASSPNADQETQYF. Written as DNA, the CDR3 is TGTGCCAGCAGCCCTAATGCAGACCAAGAGACCCAGTACTTC. The gene calls are TRBV14 and TRBJ2-5; no definite D call. The CDR3 extends over 14 amino acids. Deletions cut 4 bases from V and 0 bases from J, with 9 bases between. Germline V CDR1 and CDR2: SGHDN, FVKESK.

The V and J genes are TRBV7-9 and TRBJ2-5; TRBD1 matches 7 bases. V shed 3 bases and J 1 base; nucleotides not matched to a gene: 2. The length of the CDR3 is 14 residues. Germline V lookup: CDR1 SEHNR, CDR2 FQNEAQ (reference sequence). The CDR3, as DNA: TGTGCCAGCAGCTTCCGGGACAGCCAAGAGACCCAGTACTTC. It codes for CASSFRDSQETQYF.

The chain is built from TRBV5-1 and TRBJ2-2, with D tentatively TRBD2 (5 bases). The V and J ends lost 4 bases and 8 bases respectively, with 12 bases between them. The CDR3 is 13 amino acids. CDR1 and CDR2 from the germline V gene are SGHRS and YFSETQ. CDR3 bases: TGCGCCAGCAGCGTCATCGGAGGAGGGGAGCTGTTTTTT. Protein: CASSVIGGGELFF.

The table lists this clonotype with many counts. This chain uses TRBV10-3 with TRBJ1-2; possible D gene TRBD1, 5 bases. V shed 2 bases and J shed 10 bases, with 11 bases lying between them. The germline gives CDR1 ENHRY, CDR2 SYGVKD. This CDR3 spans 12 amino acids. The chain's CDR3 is CAISEQGEDYTF. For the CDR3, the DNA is TGTGCCATCAGTGAGCAGGGAGAGGACTACACCTTC.

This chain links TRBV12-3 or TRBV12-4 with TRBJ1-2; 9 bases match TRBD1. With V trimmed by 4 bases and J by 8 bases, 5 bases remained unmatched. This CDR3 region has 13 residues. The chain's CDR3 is CASSWDREEGYTF. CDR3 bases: TGTGCCAGCAGTTGGGACAGGGAAGAAGGCTACACCTTC.

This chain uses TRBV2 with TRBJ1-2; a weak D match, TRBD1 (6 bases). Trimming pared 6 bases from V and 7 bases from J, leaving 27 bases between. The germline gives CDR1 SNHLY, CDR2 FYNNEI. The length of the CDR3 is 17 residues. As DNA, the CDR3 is TGTGCCAGCAGGCCGACTAGCGGGGGGTCTGGGGGCAGTGGCTACACCTTC. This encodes CASRPTSGGSGGSGYTF.

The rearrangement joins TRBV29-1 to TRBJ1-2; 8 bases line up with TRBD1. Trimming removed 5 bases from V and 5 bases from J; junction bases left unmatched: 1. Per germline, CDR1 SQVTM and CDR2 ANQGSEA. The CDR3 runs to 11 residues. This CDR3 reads CSVRQGYGYTF. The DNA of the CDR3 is TGCAGCGTTAGACAGGGGTATGGCTACACCTTC.

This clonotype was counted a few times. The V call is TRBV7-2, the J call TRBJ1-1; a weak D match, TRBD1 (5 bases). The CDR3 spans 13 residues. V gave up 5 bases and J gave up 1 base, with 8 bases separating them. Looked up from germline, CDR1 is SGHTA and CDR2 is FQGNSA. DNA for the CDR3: TGTGCCAGCAGCGGAAGGGGGAACACTGAAGCTTTCTTT. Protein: CASSGRGNTEAFF.

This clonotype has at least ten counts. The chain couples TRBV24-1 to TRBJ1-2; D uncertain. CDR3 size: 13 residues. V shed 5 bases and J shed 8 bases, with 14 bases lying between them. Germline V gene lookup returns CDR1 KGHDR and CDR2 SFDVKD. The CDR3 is CATSGIEARGYTF. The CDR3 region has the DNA TGTGCCACCAGTGGGATCGAAGCGAGGGGCTACACCTTC.

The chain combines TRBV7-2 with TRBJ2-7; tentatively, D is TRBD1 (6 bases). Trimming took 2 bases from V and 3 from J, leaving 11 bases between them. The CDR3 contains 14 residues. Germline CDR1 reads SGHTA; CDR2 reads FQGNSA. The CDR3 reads CASSLWQGSYEQYF. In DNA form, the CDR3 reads TGTGCCAGCAGCTTATGGCAGGGGAGCTACGAGCAGTACTTC.

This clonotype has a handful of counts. The CDR3 DNA follows: TGTGCCAGCAGGGTAGGAGGGGTGGGAACTGAAGCTTTCTTT. This encodes CASRVGGVGTEAFF. The chain is built from TRBV12-3 or TRBV12-4 and TRBJ1-1, with D possibly matching TRBD1 (5 bases). The length of the CDR3 is 14 residues. With 6 bases removed from V and 5 bases from J, the gap between germline ends came to 16 bases.

CDR3 sequence reads: CASSAVGNGANVLTF. The CDR3 DNA sequence: TGTGCCAGCAGTGCGGTAGGGAATGGGGCCAACGTCCTGACTTTC. The chain links TRBV2 to TRBJ2-6; D gene ambiguous. The germline CDR1 and CDR2 sequences are SNHLY and FYNNEI. V lost 4 bases, J lost 3 bases, and 10 bases lay in between. CDR3 length: 15 amino acids.

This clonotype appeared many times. The CDR3 DNA reads as TGTGCCAGCAGCTTTGGGACAGGGGGCACTGAAGCTTTCTTT. Amino acid sequence: CASSFGTGGTEAFF. J is TRBJ1-1 and V is TRBV9, with 11 bases that match TRBD1. The CDR3 runs 14 residues. Trimming cost V 4 bases and J 4 bases; bases outside gene matches: 3. Germline V gives CDR1 SGDLS, CDR2 YYNGEE.

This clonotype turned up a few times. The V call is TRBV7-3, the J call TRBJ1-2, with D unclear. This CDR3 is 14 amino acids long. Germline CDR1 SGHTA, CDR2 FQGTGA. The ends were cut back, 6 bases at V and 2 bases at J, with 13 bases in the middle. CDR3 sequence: CASSSPGANYGYTF. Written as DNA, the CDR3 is TGTGCCAGCAGTTCACCGGGAGCGAACTATGGCTACACCTTC.

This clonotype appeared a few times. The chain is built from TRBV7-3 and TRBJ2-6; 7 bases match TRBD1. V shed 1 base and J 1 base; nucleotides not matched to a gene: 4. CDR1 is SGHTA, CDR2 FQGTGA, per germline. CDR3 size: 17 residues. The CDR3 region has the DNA TGTGCCAGCAGCTTAAACAGGGGTCCATCTGGGGCCAACGTCCTGACTTTC. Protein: CASSLNRGPSGANVLTF.

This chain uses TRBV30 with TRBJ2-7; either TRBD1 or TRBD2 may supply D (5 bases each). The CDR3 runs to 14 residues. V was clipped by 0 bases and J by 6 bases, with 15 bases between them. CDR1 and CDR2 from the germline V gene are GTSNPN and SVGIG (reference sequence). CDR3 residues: CAWSVGGGSGEQYF. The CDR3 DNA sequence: TGTGCCTGGAGTGTCGGTGGGGGATCGGGCGAGCAGTACTTC.

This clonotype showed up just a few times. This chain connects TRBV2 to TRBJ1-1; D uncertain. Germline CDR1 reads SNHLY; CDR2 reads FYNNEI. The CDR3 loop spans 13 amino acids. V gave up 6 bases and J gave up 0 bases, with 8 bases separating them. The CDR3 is CASRRQLNTEAFF. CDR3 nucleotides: TGTGCCAGCAGACGTCAGCTGAACACTGAAGCTTTCTTT.

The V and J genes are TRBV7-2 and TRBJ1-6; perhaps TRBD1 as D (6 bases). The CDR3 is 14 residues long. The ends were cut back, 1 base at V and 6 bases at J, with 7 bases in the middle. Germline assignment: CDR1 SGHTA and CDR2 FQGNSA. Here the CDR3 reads CASSLGTVNSPLHF. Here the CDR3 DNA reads TGTGCCAGCAGCTTAGGGACAGTTAATTCACCCCTCCACTTT. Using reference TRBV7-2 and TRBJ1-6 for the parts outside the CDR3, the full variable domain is GAGVSQSPSNKVTEKGKDVELRCDPISGHTALYWYRQSLGQGLEFLIYFQGNSAPDKSGLPSDRFSAERTGGSVSTLTIQRTQQEDSAVYLCASSLGTVNSPLHFGNGTRLTVT.

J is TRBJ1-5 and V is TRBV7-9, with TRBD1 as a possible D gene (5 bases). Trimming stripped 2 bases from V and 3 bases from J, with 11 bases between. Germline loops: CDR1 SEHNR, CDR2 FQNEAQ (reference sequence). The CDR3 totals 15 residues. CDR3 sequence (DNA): TGTGCCAGCAGCTTATCAGGGCCCCACAATCAGCCCCAGCATTTT. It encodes CASSLSGPHNQPQHF.

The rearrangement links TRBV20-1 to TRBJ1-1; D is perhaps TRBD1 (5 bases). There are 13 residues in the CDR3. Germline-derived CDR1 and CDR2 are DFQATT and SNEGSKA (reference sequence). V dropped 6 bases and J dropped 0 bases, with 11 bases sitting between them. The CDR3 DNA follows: TGCAGTGCGCCGAGGGGATTGAACACTGAAGCTTTCTTT. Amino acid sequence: CSAPRGLNTEAFF.